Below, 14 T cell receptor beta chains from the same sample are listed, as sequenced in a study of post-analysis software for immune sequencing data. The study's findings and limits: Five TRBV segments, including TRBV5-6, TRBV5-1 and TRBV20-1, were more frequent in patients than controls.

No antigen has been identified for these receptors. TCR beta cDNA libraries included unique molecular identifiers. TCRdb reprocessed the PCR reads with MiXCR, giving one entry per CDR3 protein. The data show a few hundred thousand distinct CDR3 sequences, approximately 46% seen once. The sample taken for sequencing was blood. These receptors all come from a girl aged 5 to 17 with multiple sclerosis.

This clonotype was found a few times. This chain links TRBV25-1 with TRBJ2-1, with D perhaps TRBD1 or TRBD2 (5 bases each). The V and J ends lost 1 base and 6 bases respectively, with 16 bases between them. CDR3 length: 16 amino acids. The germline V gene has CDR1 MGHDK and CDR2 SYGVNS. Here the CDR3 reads CASSEFVMGRRNEQFF. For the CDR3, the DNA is TGTGCCAGCAGTGAATTCGTCATGGGACGACGCAATGAGCAGTTCTTC.

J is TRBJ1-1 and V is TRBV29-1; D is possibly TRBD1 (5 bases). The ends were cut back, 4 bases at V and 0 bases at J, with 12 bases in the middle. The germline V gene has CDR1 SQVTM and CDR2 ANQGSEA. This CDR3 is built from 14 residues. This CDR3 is CSVVQHRMNTEAFF. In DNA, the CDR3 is TGCAGCGTTGTGCAGCACAGGATGAACACTGAAGCTTTCTTT.

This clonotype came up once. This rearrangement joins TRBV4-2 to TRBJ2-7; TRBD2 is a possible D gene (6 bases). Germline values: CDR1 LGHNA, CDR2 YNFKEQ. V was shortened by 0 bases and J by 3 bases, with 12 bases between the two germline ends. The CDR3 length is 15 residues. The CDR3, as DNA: TGTGCCAGCAGCCAAGAGTCTAACGGGAGCTACGAGCAGTACTTC. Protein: CASSQESNGSYEQYF.

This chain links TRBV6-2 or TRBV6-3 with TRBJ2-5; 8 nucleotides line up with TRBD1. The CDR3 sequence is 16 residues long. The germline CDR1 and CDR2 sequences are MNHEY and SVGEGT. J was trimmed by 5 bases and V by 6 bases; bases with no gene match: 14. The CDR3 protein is CASRRTGNLIGETQYF. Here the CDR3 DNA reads TGTGCCAGCAGACGGACAGGGAATTTGATTGGGGAGACCCAGTACTTC.

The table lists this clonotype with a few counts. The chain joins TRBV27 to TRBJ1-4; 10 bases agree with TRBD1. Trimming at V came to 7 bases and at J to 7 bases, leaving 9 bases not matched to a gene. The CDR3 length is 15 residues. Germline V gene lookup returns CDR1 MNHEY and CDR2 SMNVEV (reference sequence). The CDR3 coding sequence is TGTGCCAGCAAACCGGGACAGGGGATCGGTGAAAAACTGTTTTTT. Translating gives CASKPGQGIGEKLFF.

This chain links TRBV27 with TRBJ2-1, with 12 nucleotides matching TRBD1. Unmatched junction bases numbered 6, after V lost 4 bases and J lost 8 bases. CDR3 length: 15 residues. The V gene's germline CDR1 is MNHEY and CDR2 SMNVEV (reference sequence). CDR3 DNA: TGTGCCAGCAGTTCCGGGACAGGGGGCCTGGATGAGCAGTTCTTC. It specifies CASSSGTGGLDEQFF.

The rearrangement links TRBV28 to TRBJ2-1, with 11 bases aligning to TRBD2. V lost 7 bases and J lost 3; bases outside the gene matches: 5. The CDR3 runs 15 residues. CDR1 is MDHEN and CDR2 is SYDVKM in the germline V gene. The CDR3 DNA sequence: TGTGCCAGCACCGAGACTAGCGGGAACTACAATGAGCAGTTCTTC. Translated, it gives CASTETSGNYNEQFF.

CDR3 region: CASRPGTFGYNEQFF. The DNA of the CDR3 is TGTGCCAGCAGACCGGGGACTTTCGGTTACAATGAGCAGTTCTTC. V gene TRBV12-3 or TRBV12-4 combines with J gene TRBJ2-1; maybe TRBD2 (6 bases). Between the trimmed V and J ends, which lost 6 bases and 4 bases, there was a span of 16 bases. This CDR3 is 15 amino acids long.

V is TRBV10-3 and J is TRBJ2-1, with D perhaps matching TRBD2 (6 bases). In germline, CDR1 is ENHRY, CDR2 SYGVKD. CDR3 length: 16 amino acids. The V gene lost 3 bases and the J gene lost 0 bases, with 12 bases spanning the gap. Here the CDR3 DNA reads TGTGCCATCAGTGATTATCTAGCGAGCTCCTACAATGAGCAGTTCTTC. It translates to CAISDYLASSYNEQFF.

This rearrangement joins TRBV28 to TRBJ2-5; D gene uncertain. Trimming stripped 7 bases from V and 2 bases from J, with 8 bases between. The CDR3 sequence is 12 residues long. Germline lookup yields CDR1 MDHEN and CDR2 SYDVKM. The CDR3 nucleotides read TGTGCCAGCATGTCCCAACAAGAGACCCAGTACTTC. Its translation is CASMSQQETQYF.

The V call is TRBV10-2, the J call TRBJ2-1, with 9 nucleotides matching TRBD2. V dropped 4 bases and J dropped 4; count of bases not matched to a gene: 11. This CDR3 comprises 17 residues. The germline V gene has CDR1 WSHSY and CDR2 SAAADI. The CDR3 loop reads CASSGGVGLARYNEQFF. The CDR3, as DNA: TGCGCCAGCAGTGGAGGAGTGGGACTAGCAAGATACAATGAGCAGTTCTTC.

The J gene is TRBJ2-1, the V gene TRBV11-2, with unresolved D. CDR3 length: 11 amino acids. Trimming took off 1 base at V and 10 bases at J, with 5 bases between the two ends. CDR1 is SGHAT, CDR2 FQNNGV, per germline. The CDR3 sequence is CASSLAPEQFF. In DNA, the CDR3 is TGTGCCAGCAGCTTAGCCCCCGAGCAGTTCTTC. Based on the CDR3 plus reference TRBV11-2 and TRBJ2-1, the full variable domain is EAGVAQSPRYKIIEKRQSVAFWCNPISGHATLYWYQQILGQGPKLLIQFQNNGVVDDSQLPKDRFSAERLKGVDSTLKIQPAKLEDSAVYLCASSLAPEQFFGPGTRLTVL.

CDR3 sequence reads: CATSEGDLNYGYTF. DNA of the CDR3: TGTGCCACCAGTGAGGGGGACCTTAACTATGGCTACACCTTC. The genes are TRBV24-1 and TRBJ1-2, with a tentative D call TRBD1 (5 bases). The CDR3 has 14 amino acids. Looked up from germline, CDR1 is KGHDR and CDR2 is SFDVKD. V lost 4 bases, J lost 1 base, and 9 bases lay in between.

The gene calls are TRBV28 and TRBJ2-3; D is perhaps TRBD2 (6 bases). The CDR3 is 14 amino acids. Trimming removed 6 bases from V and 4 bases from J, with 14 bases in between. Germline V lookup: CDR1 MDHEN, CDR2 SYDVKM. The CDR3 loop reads CASSREWGADTQYF. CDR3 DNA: TGTGCCAGCAGCCGGGAGTGGGGCGCAGATACGCAGTATTTT.